The 23 T cell receptor beta chains presented below share a single source sample, sequenced in a study of T cell changes during pregnancy in multiple sclerosis. Produced via immunoSEQ multiplex PCR; TCRdb's table is partial and in-frame only. The table lists just over 90,000 clones, about nine tenths of them singletons. This sample comprised peripheral blood, obtained after pregnancy. The receptors were sampled from a female donor in good health, enrolled as a control in a pregnancy study.

V gene TRBV4-3 combines with J gene TRBJ2-2; no definite D call. CDR1 is LGHNA and CDR2 is YSLEER in the germline V gene. This CDR3 has 15 residues. V was pared by 3 bases and J by 6 bases, with 14 bases between. This chain's CDR3 is CASSQGSRLAGELFF. Written as DNA, the CDR3 is TGCGCCAGCAGCCAGGGTAGTAGACTGGCCGGGGAGCTGTTTTTT.

The V gene is TRBV18, the J gene TRBJ1-1, with D unresolved. Trimming removed 11 bases from V and 1 base from J, with 14 bases in between. Germline assignment: CDR1 KGHSH and CDR2 LQKENI. The CDR3 sequence is 13 residues long. The CDR3 sequence: CAGTTSGNTEAFF. The CDR3 nucleotides read TGTGCCGGAACCACCTCGGGGAACACTGAAGCTTTCTTT.

This clone was detected only a few times. The chain joins TRBV4-1 to TRBJ2-1; D is perhaps TRBD1 (5 bases). CDR3 size: 15 residues. The germline V and J ends were trimmed by 7 bases and 2 bases, with 15 bases remaining between them. Germline CDR1 reads MGHRA; CDR2 reads YSYEKL. The chain's CDR3 is CASIINPGPYNEQFF. CDR3 nucleotide sequence: TGCGCCAGCATCATAAATCCAGGGCCCTACAATGAGCAGTTCTTC.

The chain couples TRBV30 to TRBJ2-6, with a possible D match to TRBD1 (6 bases). The length of the CDR3 is 15 residues. CDR1 and CDR2 from the germline V gene are GTSNPN and SVGIG (reference sequence). Trimming removed 8 bases at V and 0 bases at J, with 14 bases between. For the CDR3, the DNA is TGTGCCGTACGGACAGAATACTCTGGGGCCAACGTCCTGACTTTC. It yields the protein CAVRTEYSGANVLTF.

V is TRBV12-2 and J is TRBJ2-1; whether TRBD2, the table's D call, matches the DNA was not checked. TRBV12-2 represents a pseudogene. This CDR3 has 17 amino acids. CDR3 nucleotide sequence: TGTGCAAGTCGCTTAGCGCGGGTCAGAAATATCCCCAATGAGCAGTTCTTC. It yields the protein CASRLARVRNIPNEQFF.

V usage is TRBV27 and J usage is TRBJ2-1, with TRBD1 matching 9 bases. The J segment lost 6 bases and the V segment lost 5 bases, leaving 5 bases of the junction unmatched. Per germline, CDR1 MNHEY and CDR2 SMNVEV (reference sequence). The CDR3 runs 14 residues. CDR3 nucleotide sequence: TGTGCCAGCAGTAAGGACAGGGGAGGCAATGAGCAGTTCTTC. Protein product: CASSKDRGGNEQFF.

The count of this clone is one. The chain combines TRBV12-5 with TRBJ1-5; 8 nucleotides align to TRBD1. CDR3 length equals 18 residues. Germline CDR1 and CDR2: LGHNT and FRNRAP. The V gene end was trimmed by 5 bases and the J gene end by 2 bases; junction bases not matched to a gene: 14. The CDR3 DNA is TGTGCTAGTGGTCGCTACGTGCAGGGGGCTATGGGCAATCAGCCCCAGCATTTT. Protein sequence: CASGRYVQGAMGNQPQHF.

The J gene is TRBJ2-7, the V gene TRBV6-5; 7 bases fit TRBD1. With 2 bases clipped from V and 2 bases from J, the junction kept 9 bases outside the gene matches. The CDR3 covers 16 residues. Per germline, CDR1 MNHEY and CDR2 SVGAGI. This chain's CDR3 is CASSYEVRDRAYEQYF. Written as DNA, the CDR3 is TGTGCCAGCAGTTACGAGGTCCGAGACAGGGCCTACGAGCAGTACTTC.

The rearrangement links TRBV7-2 to TRBJ2-3; 8 nucleotides agree with TRBD2. The CDR3 loop spans 15 amino acids. Germline CDR1 SGHTA, CDR2 FQGNSA. V shed 6 bases and J 5 bases; nucleotides not matched to a gene: 10. The CDR3 nucleotides read TGTGCCAGCAGTGTGGCGGGGGGTTCTGGAGATACGCAGTATTTT. It translates to CASSVAGGSGDTQYF.

J is TRBJ2-3 and V is TRBV5-6; 7 bases are a match to TRBD2. Trimming at V came to 4 bases and at J to 3 bases, leaving 11 bases not matched to a gene. The germline gives CDR1 SGHDT, CDR2 YYEEEE. CDR3 size: 16 residues. The CDR3 protein is CASSIISGGGTDTQYF. The DNA of the CDR3 is TGTGCCAGCAGCATAATATCGGGGGGTGGGACAGATACGCAGTATTTT.

The V and J genes are TRBV6-6 and TRBJ1-4; 7 positions match TRBD1. Germline V gives CDR1 MNHNY, CDR2 SVGAGI (reference sequence). The V gene end was trimmed by 2 bases and the J gene end by 7 bases; junction bases not matched to a gene: 4. CDR3 length: 14 amino acids. CDR3: CASSYGGGGEKLFF. The CDR3 bases are TGTGCCAGCAGTTACGGAGGGGGCGGTGAAAAACTGTTTTTT.

This chain links TRBV5-5 with TRBJ2-7, with D hard to call. V was shortened by 2 bases and J by 2 bases, with 11 bases between the two germline ends. Germline V gene data show CDR1 as SGHKS and CDR2 as YYEKEE (reference sequence). CDR3 length: 14 amino acids. The CDR3 spells CASSLVSSPYEQYF. Here the CDR3 DNA reads TGTGCCAGCAGCTTAGTTAGCAGTCCCTACGAGCAGTACTTC.

This sequence joins TRBV27 and TRBJ1-5, with 7 positions matching TRBD1. The V segment lost 3 bases and the J segment 7 bases; nucleotides outside the gene matches: 3. The CDR3 sequence is 13 residues long. Germline CDR1 and CDR2: MNHEY and SMNVEV (reference sequence). This CDR3 reads CASSLRGRQPQHF. DNA for the CDR3: TGTGCCAGCAGTTTGAGGGGGCGGCAGCCCCAGCATTTT.

Turning to this clone: At one end the junction does not follow the germline gene, possibly because of a read error. The chain joins TRBV7-7 to TRBJ2-1; the match to TRBD2 covers 8 bases. This CDR3 contains 15 residues. Looked up from germline, CDR1 is SSHAT and CDR2 is FNYEAQ (reference sequence). The CDR3 DNA is TGTGCTAGCAGCTCCGGACTAGCTTCCCCAAATGAGCAGCTCTTC. Protein sequence: CASSSGLASPNEQLF.

The chain couples TRBV6-1 to TRBJ2-1; TRBD2 matches 11 bases. V lost 4 bases, J lost 8 bases, and 7 bases stayed unmatched. Germline V lookup: CDR1 MNHNS, CDR2 SASEGT. The CDR3 is 15 residues long. This CDR3 is CASSATSGGGDEQFF. CDR3 nucleotides: TGTGCCAGCAGTGCTACTAGCGGGGGAGGCGATGAGCAGTTCTTC.

The rearrangement links TRBV2 to TRBJ1-2, with unresolved D. The V gene's germline CDR1 is SNHLY and CDR2 FYNNEI. This CDR3 comprises 14 residues. V lost 8 bases, J lost 0 bases, and 13 bases lay in between. The CDR3 loop reads CASEPGRSNYGYTF. The CDR3 bases are TGTGCCAGCGAACCCGGGAGATCTAACTATGGCTACACCTTC.

The rearrangement joins TRBV6-5 to TRBJ2-1; 8 bases fit TRBD1. Germline values: CDR1 MNHEY, CDR2 SVGAGI. J gave up 8 bases and V 2 bases, and 11 bases lay outside the gene matches. CDR3 length equals 16 residues. CDR3 amino acids: CASSYEGRGQVDEQFF. In DNA form, the CDR3 reads TGTGCCAGCAGTTACGAGGGCAGGGGGCAGGTTGATGAGCAGTTCTTC.

The chain employs TRBV5-6 and TRBJ1-5; D not resolved. CDR3 size: 15 residues. The V end was cut by 1 base, the J end by 3 bases, with 11 bases between. Per the germline V gene, CDR1 is SGHDT and CDR2 is YYEEEE. CDR3: CASSLRQANNQPQHF. Written as DNA, the CDR3 is TGTGCCAGCAGCTTGCGCCAGGCGAACAATCAGCCCCAGCATTTT.

The genes are TRBV4-1 and TRBJ2-7; 8 bases agree with TRBD1. Germline lookup yields CDR1 MGHRA and CDR2 YSYEKL. The J segment lost 3 bases and the V segment lost 4 bases, leaving 5 bases of the junction unmatched. CDR3 length: 14 amino acids. The CDR3 coding sequence is TGCGCCAGCAGCCCGCCGGACAGGGTCTACGAGCAGTACTTC. Amino acids: CASSPPDRVYEQYF.

The rearrangement links TRBV5-5 to TRBJ2-7; D remains unclear. V was pared by 2 bases and J by 3 bases, with 12 bases between. The CDR3 length is 14 residues. CDR1 and CDR2 (germline): SGHKS, YYEKEE (reference sequence). CDR3 DNA sequence: TGTGCCAGCAGCTTTGCCAGCGCCAACTACGAGCAGTACTTC. Amino acid sequence: CASSFASANYEQYF.

This chain joins TRBV7-8 and TRBJ2-7, with D perhaps matching TRBD1 (5 bases). Per germline, CDR1 SGHVS and CDR2 FQNEAQ. V was trimmed by 0 bases and J by 4 bases, leaving 10 bases between them. The CDR3 is made up of 14 amino acids. Here the CDR3 DNA reads TGTGCCAGCAGCTTAGCGGCAGGGATGTACGAGCAGTACTTC. This encodes CASSLAAGMYEQYF.

The chain is built from TRBV6-5 and TRBJ1-5; 9 bases are shared with TRBD1. In germline, CDR1 is MNHEY, CDR2 SVGAGI. CDR3 length: 14 amino acids. V lost 3 bases to trimming and J lost 5 bases; unmatched junction nucleotides: 2. The CDR3 protein is CASSYRTGDQPQHF. In nucleotides, the CDR3 is TGTGCCAGCAGTTATCGGACAGGGGATCAGCCCCAGCATTTT.

V usage is TRBV27 and J usage is TRBJ1-2; perhaps TRBD1 as D (5 bases). Trimming pared 2 bases from V and 6 bases from J, leaving 10 bases between. CDR1 MNHEY and CDR2 SMNVEV come from the germline V gene (reference sequence). The CDR3 length is 13 residues. The CDR3 DNA is TGTGCCAGCAGTTTACCAGGAGGGGATGGCTACACCTTC. This gives the protein CASSLPGGDGYTF.